The T cell receptor (beta chain) described here comes from a study of cytomegalovirus exposure and HLA in healthy donors. The CDR3 loop spans 18 amino acids. Germline CDR1 SGHTA, CDR2 FQGNSA. V dropped 2 bases and J dropped 1 base, with 21 bases sitting between them. The PCR used 60 Vbeta and 13 Jbeta primers. Assay used: immunoSEQ multiplex PCR; TCRdb lists only in-frame clones, some missing. The sample holds about 160,000 clones; 65% to 90% are singletons and the top ten take over 8.5%. The genes are TRBV7-2 and TRBJ2-7; D is perhaps TRBD1 (6 bases). Sequenced input: PBMCs. The receptor was isolated from a middle-aged man in good health and CMV-seropositive. DNA of the CDR3: TGTGCCAGCAGCTTAAGGACTCCGTCGGACAGCTTTTCCTACGAGCAGTACTTC. This sequence encodes CASSLRTPSDSFSYEQYF.